Sequencing of this T cell receptor (beta chain) was carried out in a study of blood T cell repertoires in COVID-19. Overall study: PBMCs, B-cell-depleted T cells, or T cells provided the cDNA or gDNA that made up the material.

Seattle's enrolled individuals joined amid active infection and were then monitored longitudinally. This clone showed up just once. TCRdb keeps only in-frame clones here, not all; method: immunoSEQ multiplex PCR. The profile shows 300,000 to 350,000 clones, approximately 88% of them singletons. Trimming stripped 3 bases from V and 4 bases from J, with 10 bases between. This CDR3 is 13 amino acids long. From germline, CDR1 is SGDLS and CDR2 YYNGEE. The chain joins TRBV9 to TRBJ1-1, with D perhaps TRBD1 (6 bases). Material: peripheral blood. The receptor was isolated from a woman aged 25 to 39 with COVID-19, enrolled during active disease. The CDR3 bases are TGTGCCAGCAGCGCACAGGGTTTCACTGAAGCTTTCTTT. It codes for CASSAQGFTEAFF. The complete variable domain, with remaining parts taken from reference TRBV9 and TRBJ1-1, reads DSGVTQTPKHLITATGQRVTLRCSPRSGDLSVYWYQQSLDQGLQFLIQYYNGEERAKGNILERFSAQQFPDLHSELNLSSLELGDSALYFCASSAQGFTEAFFGQGTRLTVV.